This T cell receptor beta chain is drawn from a study of blood T cells in healthy people across ages (dated by TCRdb to the mid-2010s). In terms of the full investigation: In model experiments, roughly one uniquely barcoded TCR beta cDNA molecule per two T cells was captured by template switching. To track age-related changes in TCR beta repertoire diversity, the study relied on deep sequencing normalized with unique cDNA molecular identifiers. The donors were split into four age groups: young (average around 15 years), middle-aged (around 37), aged (about 62) and long-lived (82). Donors of different ages were randomly distributed across sequencing lanes to avoid experimental bias. The study analyzed two additional independent replicas of 1 million unique cDNA reads from the same blood draw for two donors, one aged 18 to 30 and one aged 80 or older.

The CDR3 goes from the cysteine to the phenylalanine over 15 residues. The read is trimmed to its CDR3 DNA, 45 bases read in frame from base 1. Taken from the germline V gene, the CDR1 and CDR2 loops are SGHRS and YFSETQ. Donors were 30 to 45 systemically healthy Caucasian individuals from Russia aged 6 to 90 years. Each donor gave 8 to 10 milliliters of peripheral blood, drawn into EDTA-treated Vacutainer tubes. Ficoll-Paque density-gradient centrifugation was used to isolate PBMCs, with at least 7 million per sample. Trizol reagent was used to extract total RNA from PBMCs, with at least 5 micrograms per sample. For every donor, an aliquot of PBMCs went through flow cytometry to measure the percentages of naive CD45RAhigh/CD27high T cells. The library came from 5' RACE. The data were produced on an Illumina HiSeq 2500. A second PCR of 7 to 11 cycles was performed with a sample-barcoded 5' primer and a J-beta primer mix. A template-switch 5' adaptor carrying 12 random nucleotides introduced a unique molecular identifier onto each TCR beta cDNA molecule. At least 2.5 million CDR3-containing paired-end reads were obtained from each sample. All of the RNA was converted into first-strand cDNA using the Mint cDNA synthesis kit, with a TRBC-specific oligonucleotide serving as the primer. Following uracil-DNA glycosylase treatment, all cDNA underwent a first 18-cycle PCR with the universal primers M1SS and BC2_uni_R. As for how the authors treated the data: For normalization, 1 million high-quality reads were randomly selected from each sample, with every read carrying a distinct molecular identifier. Reads sharing molecular identifiers were discarded rather than binned into consensus sequences. MiTCR, run with a Q25 quality threshold and the strictest error-elimination algorithm, handled CDR3 identification, clonotype clustering and error correction. A nonparametric unseen species model using Euler transformation provided a lower-bound estimate of total TCR beta diversity. The public reads were reprocessed in TCRdb via fastp at Q25 and MiXCR, keeping in-frame beta chains. Records with the same CDR3 protein are collapsed into one entry carrying the most frequent genes and DNA. What appears here as the V and J calls and clone size reflects TCRdb's work, not the paper's. In this sample the table shows 850,000 to 1,300,000 distinct CDR3 sequences, 40% to 45% of which occur a single time. Under 20% of the sample rests with the top ten.

Comments on this clonotype: Its antigen specificity is not known. One end of the junction varies from germline; a read error may be responsible.

Results and caveats for the whole study, not just this receptor: Observed TCR beta diversity per million T cells fell roughly linearly with age, and a significant reduction was already apparent by age around 44. There was a strong correlation between observed TCR beta diversity and the percentage of naive T cells measured by flow cytometry. Since profiling was done on bulk unsorted PBMCs, naive and antigen-experienced compartments could not be conclusively compared. Compared with the aged group, the long-lived group had more naive CD4+ T cells, fewer expanded clones and increased TCR diversity, suggesting age selection. Donor CMV infection status was unknown, potentially confounding age-related changes in expanded clonotypes. Estimates of total diversity from one million sequenced T cells were regarded as lower bounds and underestimates.

Recombination joined TRBV5-1 with TRBJ2-1, with 7 central nucleotides matching TRBD1. The receptor was derived from a woman aged 55-69 years in good health. The sequenced material came from blood. The CDR3 protein is CASSHDRAPNNGQFF. The DNA sequence follows: TGCGCCAGCAGCCACGACAGGGCCCCGAACAATGGGCAGTTCTTC.